This T cell receptor beta chain was recorded in a study of vaccination effects on CD4 cells after COVID-19. Produced via immunoSEQ multiplex PCR; TCRdb's table is partial and in-frame only. The table lists roughly 59,000 clones, 75% to 85% of them singletons. Prior to sequencing, the ViraFEST assay stimulated PBMC with viral peptide pools, which expanded the antigen-specific CD4+ T cells. The authors isolated CD4+ T cells after around nine days of culture. It was two doses of either the BNT162b2 or mRNA-1273 vaccine that participants received. All vaccine recipients tested negative for nucleocapsid antibodies and had never contracted SARS-CoV-2 infection. This clone has a single count. The antigen is unknown. CDR3 length equals 16 residues. Trimming removed 0 bases from V and 1 base from J; junction bases left unmatched: 2. Per germline, CDR1 SGHRS and CDR2 YFSETQ.

The clonotype was recovered from a human donor who received a COVID-19 vaccine. This specimen was CD4+ T cells from PBMCs cultured with HCoV-OC43 spike peptides, taken after COVID-19 vaccination. Subset of the sample: HCoV-OC43 spike overlapping peptide pool stimulation. This chain joins TRBV5-1 and TRBJ2-3; 10 bases match TRBD2. CDR3 loop: CASSLEAGGGTDTQYF. CDR3 DNA: TGCGCCAGCAGCTTGGAAGCGGGGGGGGGCACAGATACGCAGTATTTT.